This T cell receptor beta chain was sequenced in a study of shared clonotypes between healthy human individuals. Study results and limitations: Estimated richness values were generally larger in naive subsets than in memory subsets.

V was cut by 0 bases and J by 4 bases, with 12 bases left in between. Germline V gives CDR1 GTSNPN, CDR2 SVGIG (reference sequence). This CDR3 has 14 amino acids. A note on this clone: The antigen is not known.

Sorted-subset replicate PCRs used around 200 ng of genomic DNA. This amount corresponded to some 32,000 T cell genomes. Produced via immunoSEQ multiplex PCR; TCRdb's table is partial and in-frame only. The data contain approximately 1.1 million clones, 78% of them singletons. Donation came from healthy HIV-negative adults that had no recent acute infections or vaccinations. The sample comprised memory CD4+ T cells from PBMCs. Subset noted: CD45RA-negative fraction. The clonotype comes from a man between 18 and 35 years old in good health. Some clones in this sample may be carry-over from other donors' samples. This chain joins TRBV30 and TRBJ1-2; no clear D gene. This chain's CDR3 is CAWSVLLGPYGYTF. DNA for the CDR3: TGTGCCTGGAGTGTACTACTGGGCCCCTATGGCTACACCTTC.